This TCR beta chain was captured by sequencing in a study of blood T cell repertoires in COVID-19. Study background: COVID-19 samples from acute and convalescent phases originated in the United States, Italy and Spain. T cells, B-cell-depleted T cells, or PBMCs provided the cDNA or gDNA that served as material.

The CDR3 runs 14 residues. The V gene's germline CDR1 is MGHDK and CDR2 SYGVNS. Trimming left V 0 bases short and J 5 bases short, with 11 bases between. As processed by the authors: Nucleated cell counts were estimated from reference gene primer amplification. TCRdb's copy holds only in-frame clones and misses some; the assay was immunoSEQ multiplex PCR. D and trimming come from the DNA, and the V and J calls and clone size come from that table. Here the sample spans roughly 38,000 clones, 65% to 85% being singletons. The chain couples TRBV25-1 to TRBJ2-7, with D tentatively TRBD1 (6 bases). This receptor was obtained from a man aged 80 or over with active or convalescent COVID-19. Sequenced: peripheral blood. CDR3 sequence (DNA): TGTGCCAGCAGTGAATATCGGGCAGGGGACGAGCAGTACTTC. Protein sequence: CASSEYRAGDEQYF.